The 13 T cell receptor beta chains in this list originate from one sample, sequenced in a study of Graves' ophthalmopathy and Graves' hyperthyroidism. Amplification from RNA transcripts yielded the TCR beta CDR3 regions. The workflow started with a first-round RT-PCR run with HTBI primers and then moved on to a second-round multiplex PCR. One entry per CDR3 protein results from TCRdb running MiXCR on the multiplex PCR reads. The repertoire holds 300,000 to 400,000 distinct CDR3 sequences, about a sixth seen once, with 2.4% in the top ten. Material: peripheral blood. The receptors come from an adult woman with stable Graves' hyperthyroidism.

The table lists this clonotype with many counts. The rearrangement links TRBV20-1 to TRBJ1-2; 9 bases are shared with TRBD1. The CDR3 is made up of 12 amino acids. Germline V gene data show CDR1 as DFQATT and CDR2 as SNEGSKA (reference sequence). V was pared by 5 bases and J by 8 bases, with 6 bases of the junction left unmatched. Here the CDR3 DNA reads TGCAGTGCTTACAGGGGGCTGAGCGGCTACACCTTC. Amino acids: CSAYRGLSGYTF.

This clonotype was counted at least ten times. The CDR3: CASSLGGPSEAFF. Here the CDR3 DNA reads TGTGCCAGCAGTTTAGGGGGGCCGAGTGAAGCTTTCTTT. This sequence joins TRBV12-3 or TRBV12-4 and TRBJ1-1, with D maybe TRBD1 (6 bases). V dropped 1 base and J dropped 7 bases, with 10 bases sitting between them. The CDR3 is 13 amino acids.

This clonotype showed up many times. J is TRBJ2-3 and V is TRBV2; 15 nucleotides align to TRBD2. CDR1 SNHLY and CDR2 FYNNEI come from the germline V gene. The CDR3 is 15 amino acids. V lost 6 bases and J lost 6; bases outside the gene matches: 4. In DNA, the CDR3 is TGTGCCAGCAGCAGCGGGACTAGCGGGAGGGATACGCAGTATTTT. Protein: CASSSGTSGRDTQYF.

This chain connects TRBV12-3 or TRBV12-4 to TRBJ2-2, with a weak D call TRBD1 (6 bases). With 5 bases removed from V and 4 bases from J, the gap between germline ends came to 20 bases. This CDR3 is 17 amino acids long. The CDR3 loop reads CASSPWAGAILTGELFF. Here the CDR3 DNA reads TGTGCCAGCAGTCCATGGGCAGGGGCGATACTCACCGGGGAGCTGTTTTTT.

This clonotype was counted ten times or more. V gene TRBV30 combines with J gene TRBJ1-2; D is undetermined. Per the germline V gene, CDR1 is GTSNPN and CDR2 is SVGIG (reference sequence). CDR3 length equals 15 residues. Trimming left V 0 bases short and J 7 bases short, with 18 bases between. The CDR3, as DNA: TGTGCCTGGAGTGTAAGTCGGACGGTGGGCCTTGGCTACACCTTC. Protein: CAWSVSRTVGLGYTF.

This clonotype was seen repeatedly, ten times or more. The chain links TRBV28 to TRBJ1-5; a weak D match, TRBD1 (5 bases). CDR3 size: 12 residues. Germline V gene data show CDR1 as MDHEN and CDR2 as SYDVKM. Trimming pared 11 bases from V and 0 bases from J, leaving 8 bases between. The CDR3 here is CAAGTSNQPQHF. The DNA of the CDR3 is TGTGCCGCAGGGACTAGCAATCAGCCCCAGCATTTT.

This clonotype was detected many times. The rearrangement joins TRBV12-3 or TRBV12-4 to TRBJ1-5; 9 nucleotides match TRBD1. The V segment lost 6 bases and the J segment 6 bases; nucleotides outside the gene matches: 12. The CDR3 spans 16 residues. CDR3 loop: CASSPKDRGGTQPQHF. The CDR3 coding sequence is TGTGCCAGCAGCCCGAAGGACAGGGGAGGGACTCAGCCCCAGCATTTT.

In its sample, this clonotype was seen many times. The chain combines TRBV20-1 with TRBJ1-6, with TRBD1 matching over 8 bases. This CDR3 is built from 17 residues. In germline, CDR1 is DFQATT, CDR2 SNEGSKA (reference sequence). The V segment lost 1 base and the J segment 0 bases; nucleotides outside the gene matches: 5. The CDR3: CSARGDRLGSYNSPLHF. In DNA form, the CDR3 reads TGCAGTGCTAGAGGGGACAGGCTAGGCTCCTATAATTCACCCCTCCACTTT.

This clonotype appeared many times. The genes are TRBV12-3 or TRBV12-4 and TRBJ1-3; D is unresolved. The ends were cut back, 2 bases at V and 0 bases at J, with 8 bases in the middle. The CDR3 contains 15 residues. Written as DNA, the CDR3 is TGTGCCAGCAGTTTAAACAGCTACTCTGGAAACACCATATATTTT. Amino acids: CASSLNSYSGNTIYF.

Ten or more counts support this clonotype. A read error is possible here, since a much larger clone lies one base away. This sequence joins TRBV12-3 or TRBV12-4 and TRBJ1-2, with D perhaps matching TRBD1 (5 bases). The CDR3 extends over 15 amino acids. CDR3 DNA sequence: TGTGCCAGCGGTTTAAACAGGTTAACTAACTATGGCTACACCTTC. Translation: CASGLNRLTNYGYTF.

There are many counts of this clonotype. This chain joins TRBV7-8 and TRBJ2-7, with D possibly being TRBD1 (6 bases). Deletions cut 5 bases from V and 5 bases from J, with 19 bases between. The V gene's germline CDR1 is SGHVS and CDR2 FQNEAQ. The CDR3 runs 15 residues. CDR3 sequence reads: CASSQTFQGPNEQYF. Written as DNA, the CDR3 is TGTGCCAGCAGCCAAACCTTCCAGGGGCCCAACGAGCAGTACTTC.

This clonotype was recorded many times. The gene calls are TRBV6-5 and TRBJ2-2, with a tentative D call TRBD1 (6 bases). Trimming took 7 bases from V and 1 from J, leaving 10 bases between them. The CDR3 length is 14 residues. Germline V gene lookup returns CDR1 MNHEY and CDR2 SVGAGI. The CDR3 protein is CASTGTRNTGELFF. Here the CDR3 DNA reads TGTGCCAGCACAGGGACAAGGAACACCGGGGAGCTGTTTTTT.

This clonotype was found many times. The CDR3 loop reads CASSVAGTGSGELFF. For the CDR3, the DNA is TGTGCCAGCAGCGTAGCCGGGACAGGGAGCGGGGAGCTGTTTTTT. This chain connects TRBV9 to TRBJ2-2; 9 bases are a match to TRBD1. CDR1 and CDR2 from the germline V gene are SGDLS and YYNGEE. This CDR3 has 15 residues. The V gene end was trimmed by 0 bases and the J gene end by 7 bases; junction bases not matched to a gene: 4.